The 27 T cell receptor beta chains presented below share a single source sample, sequenced in a study of blood T cells in healthy people across ages. Alongside a J-beta primer mix, a sample-barcoded 5' primer served in a second PCR lasting roughly 7 to 11 cycles. One entry per CDR3 protein, called by TCRdb with MiXCR from the 5' RACE reads. The repertoire holds hundreds of thousands of distinct CDR3 sequences, with about 46% as singletons. Sequencing was carried out using blood. The receptors were sampled from a man older than 75 in good health.

The genes are TRBV7-9 and TRBJ2-1; tentatively, D is TRBD2 (5 bases). Germline V gene lookup returns CDR1 SEHNR and CDR2 FQNEAQ (reference sequence). V lost 5 bases and J lost 0, with 11 bases in between. This CDR3 spans 15 amino acids. CDR3 coding DNA: TGTGCCAGCAGCCCAGACTATACCTCCTACAATGAGCAGTTCTTC. Its protein is CASSPDYTSYNEQFF.

This clonotype occurred many times. The genes are TRBV30 and TRBJ2-1, with 14 bases aligning to TRBD2. The length of the CDR3 is 17 residues. J lost 4 bases, V lost 2 bases, and 7 bases had no gene match. Germline lookup yields CDR1 GTSNPN and CDR2 SVGIG (reference sequence). CDR3 DNA: TGTGCCTGGAGTTCAGGGACTAGCGGGAGTAATTACAATGAGCAGTTCTTC. This gives the protein CAWSSGTSGSNYNEQFF.

DNA for the CDR3: TGTGCCAGCAGTTTATCCATAGGGTCGGCTAGCGTACCCAATGAGCAGTACTTC. Residues: CASSLSIGSASVPNEQYF. V is TRBV27 and J is TRBJ2-5, with D perhaps TRBD2 (6 bases). Trimming shortened V by 0 bases and J by 11 bases, and 28 bases separated the two germline ends. Germline assignment: CDR1 MNHEY and CDR2 SMNVEV (reference sequence). The CDR3 has 18 amino acids.

A note on this clonotype: A much bigger clone sits one base away, suggesting this may be a read error. The chain recombines TRBV7-9 with TRBJ2-7; D is unresolved. Trimming cost V 3 bases and J 7 bases, with 13 bases left between them. CDR1 SEHNR and CDR2 FQNEAQ come from the germline V gene (reference sequence). This CDR3 is 13 amino acids long. The CDR3, as DNA: TGTGCCAGCAGCTTTGACCGGGCTGCTGAGCAGTACTTC. This translates into CASSFDRAAEQYF.

This clonotype was observed a handful of times. The V gene is TRBV19, the J gene TRBJ1-2; D ambiguous. Trimming removed 5 bases at V and 0 bases at J, with 13 bases between. Germline CDR1 is LNHDA and CDR2 is SQIVND (reference sequence). The length of the CDR3 is 15 residues. The CDR3 reads CASSPPGVPNYGYTF. The CDR3 nucleotides are TGTGCCAGTAGTCCCCCCGGGGTCCCTAACTATGGCTACACCTTC.

This clonotype came up a few times. The chain combines TRBV29-1 with TRBJ2-1; 12 positions match TRBD2. Looked up from germline, CDR1 is SQVTM and CDR2 is ANQGSEA. CDR3 length: 13 amino acids. V shed 7 bases and J 8 bases; nucleotides not matched to a gene: 6. CDR3 amino acids: CSAATSGSDEQFF. In DNA, the CDR3 is TGCAGCGCCGCGACTAGCGGGAGTGATGAGCAGTTCTTC.

The V and J genes are TRBV20-1 and TRBJ2-1, with 10 bases aligning to TRBD2. V dropped 7 bases and J dropped 1; count of bases not matched to a gene: 16. Germline loops: CDR1 DFQATT, CDR2 SNEGSKA (reference sequence). The CDR3 is 18 residues long. CDR3: CSGDSGRLGTGSYNEQFF. The CDR3 DNA reads as TGCAGTGGAGATAGCGGGAGGCTGGGGACGGGGTCCTACAATGAGCAGTTCTTC.

This clonotype has just a few counts. This chain joins TRBV2 and TRBJ2-7; possible D gene TRBD1, 6 bases. The CDR3 has 15 residues. The V and J ends lost 4 bases and 2 bases respectively, with 15 bases between them. Germline CDR1 reads SNHLY; CDR2 reads FYNNEI. For the CDR3, the DNA is TGTGCCAGCAGTGGGGGGCAGGGGATAACCTACGAGCAGTACTTC. Translating gives CASSGGQGITYEQYF.

As concerns this clonotype: At one end the junction does not follow the germline gene, possibly because of a read error. The chain uses TRBV6-5 and TRBJ2-5; D is perhaps TRBD2 (6 bases). This CDR3 contains 15 residues. Germline loops: CDR1 MNHEY, CDR2 SVGAGI. The DNA of the CDR3 is TGTGCCAGCAGTTACTCATGGACTACAAAAGAGACCCGGTACTTC. Its protein is CASSYSWTTKETRYF.

The chain carries TRBV27 and TRBJ2-5; maybe TRBD1 (5 bases). This CDR3 region has 13 residues. From germline, CDR1 is MNHEY and CDR2 SMNVEV (reference sequence). Trimming pared 6 bases from V and 7 bases from J, leaving 15 bases between. CDR3 amino acids: CASRTWGEGTQYF. The CDR3 DNA is TGTGCCAGCAGGACTTGGGGCGAAGGGACCCAGTACTTC.

This rearrangement joins TRBV4-1 to TRBJ2-7, with TRBD2 matching over 7 bases. The junction had 8 bases not matched to a gene; V was cut back by 0 bases and J by 3 bases. The CDR3 length is 16 residues. Germline assignment: CDR1 MGHRA and CDR2 YSYEKL. CDR3 DNA: TGCGCCAGCAGCCAAGATCCCGAGCGGGGAAACTACGAGCAGTACTTC. Translated: CASSQDPERGNYEQYF.

The sample holds a few counts of this clonotype. The rearrangement links TRBV19 to TRBJ2-7, with TRBD1 identical over 10 bases. CDR3 length: 14 amino acids. Losses at the gene ends were 3 bases for V and 5 bases for J; bases not matched to a gene: 4. The germline V gene encodes CDR1 LNHDA and CDR2 SQIVND (reference sequence). CDR3 in amino acids: CASSIGTGDNEQYF. Written as DNA, the CDR3 is TGTGCCAGTAGTATTGGGACAGGGGACAACGAGCAGTACTTC.

The gene calls are TRBV6-6 and TRBJ1-1, with D unresolved. Per the germline V gene, CDR1 is MNHNY and CDR2 is SVGAGI (reference sequence). The CDR3 covers 13 residues. With 6 bases removed from V and 3 bases from J, the gap between germline ends came to 11 bases. The CDR3 DNA reads as TGTGCCAGCAGGAGGACGGATTACACTGAAGCTTTCTTT. Protein: CASRRTDYTEAFF.

The table lists this clonotype with a few counts. The chain uses TRBV12-3 or TRBV12-4 and TRBJ2-2, with a tentative D call TRBD1 (5 bases). Trimming removed 2 bases at V and 5 bases at J, with 15 bases between. This CDR3 has 16 residues. CDR3 residues: CASSLWQGTRTGELFF. As DNA, the CDR3 is TGTGCCAGCAGTTTATGGCAGGGAACGAGGACCGGGGAGCTGTTTTTT.

V is TRBV5-1 and J is TRBJ2-1; D gene ambiguous. V gave up 2 bases and J gave up 12 bases, with 15 bases separating them. Germline-derived CDR1 and CDR2 are SGHRS and YFSETQ. The CDR3 has 13 residues. CDR3 loop: CASSFWLCDGQFF. The DNA of the CDR3 is TGCGCCAGCAGCTTCTGGCTGTGCGATGGGCAGTTCTTC.

The rearrangement links TRBV7-2 to TRBJ2-3; no reliable D call. Trimming shortened V by 1 base and J by 7 bases, and 6 bases separated the two germline ends. This CDR3 is built from 12 residues. CDR1 is SGHTA, CDR2 FQGNSA, per germline. CDR3 nucleotide sequence: TGTGCCAGCAGCTTAGTTATTAATACGCAGTATTTT. This sequence encodes CASSLVINTQYF. Together with reference TRBV7-2 and TRBJ2-3, the CDR3 gives the full variable domain: GAGVSQSPSNKVTEKGKDVELRCDPISGHTALYWYRQSLGQGLEFLIYFQGNSAPDKSGLPSDRFSAERTGGSVSTLTIQRTQQEDSAVYLCASSLVINTQYFGPGTRLTVL.

Only a few counts were recorded for this clonotype. The J gene is TRBJ2-5, the V gene TRBV6-2 or TRBV6-3, with unresolved D. This CDR3 is 15 amino acids long. Germline CDR1 MNHEY, CDR2 SVGEGT. V gave up 2 bases and J gave up 2 bases, with 12 bases separating them. The CDR3 DNA reads TGTGCCAGCAGTTACGATCAAGCCCTGCAAGAGACCCAGTACTTC. Its protein is CASSYDQALQETQYF.

The gene calls are TRBV29-1 and TRBJ2-3; perhaps TRBD2 as D (5 bases). Germline CDR1 and CDR2: SQVTM and ANQGSEA. This CDR3 contains 13 residues. V was pared by 4 bases and J by 2 bases, with 10 bases between. In DNA form, the CDR3 reads TGCAGCGTTGGAAAGGGAGACACAGATACGCAGTATTTT. It codes for CSVGKGDTDTQYF.

As concerns this clonotype: Compared with germline, one end of the junction differs, possibly owing to a read error. The chain has TRBV5-1 and TRBJ2-5; 7 bases agree with TRBD2. The CDR3 totals 15 residues. Looked up from germline, CDR1 is SGHRS and CDR2 is YFSETQ. DNA for the CDR3: TGCGCCGGCAGCTTAGTGCCGGGGGGCCAAGAGACCCAGTACTTC. It yields the protein CAGSLVPGGQETQYF.

This clonotype has more than one count but fewer than ten. The chain links TRBV27 to TRBJ2-4; 7 bases match TRBD2. The last part of the DNA fits TRBJ2-7 better; the J call may be wrong. The CDR3 consists of 13 residues. CDR1 is MNHEY, CDR2 SMNVEV, per germline (reference sequence). The DNA of the CDR3 is TGTGCCAGCAGTTTAGCGGGAGCAGTCGAGCAGTACTTC. This encodes CASSLAGAVEQYF.

The rearrangement links TRBV9 to TRBJ2-3; D may match TRBD1 or TRBD2 (5 bases each). The CDR3 extends over 15 amino acids. Germline V CDR1 and CDR2: SGDLS, YYNGEE. Trimming stripped 3 bases from V and 0 bases from J, with 11 bases between. CDR3 sequence: CASSGDVTSTDTQYF. The CDR3 DNA is TGTGCCAGCAGCGGGGACGTAACTAGCACAGATACGCAGTATTTT.

As for this clonotype: A much larger clone differs by one base, so this may be a read error. The rearrangement links TRBV4-2 to TRBJ2-5, with 8 bases fitting TRBD1. Germline loops: CDR1 LGHNA, CDR2 YNFKEQ. CDR3 length equals 14 residues. In DNA form, the CDR3 reads TGTGCCGGCAGCCGGACAGGGACCCAAGAGACCCAGTACTTC. The encoded protein is CAGSRTGTQETQYF.

This chain joins TRBV5-1 and TRBJ1-6; D is possibly TRBD1 (6 bases). The germline CDR1 and CDR2 sequences are SGHRS and YFSETQ. CDR3 size: 15 residues. Trimming removed 4 bases from V and 3 bases from J, with 11 bases in between. CDR3 residues: CASSPNRDYNSPLHF. The CDR3 region has the DNA TGCGCCAGCAGCCCCAACAGGGACTATAATTCACCCCTCCACTTT. The whole variable domain, remainder taken from reference TRBV5-1 and TRBJ1-6, is KAGVTQTPRYLIKTRGQQVTLSCSPISGHRSVSWYQQTPGQGLQFLFEYFSETQRNKGNFPGRFSGRQFSNSRSEMNVSTLELGDSALYLCASSPNRDYNSPLHFGNGTRLTVT.

In nucleotides, the CDR3 is TGTGCCACCAGGCCAGAGAACGGGGAGCTGTTTTTT. Its translation: CATRPENGELFF. The chain combines TRBV24-1 with TRBJ2-2; no definite D call. The ends were cut back, 7 bases at V and 7 bases at J, with 9 bases in the middle. CDR1 KGHDR and CDR2 SFDVKD come from the germline V gene. The CDR3 covers 12 residues.

V is TRBV5-5 and J is TRBJ2-1; 9 nucleotides agree with TRBD2. J lost 8 bases, V lost 1 base, and 13 bases had no gene match. The CDR3 covers 17 residues. Germline CDR1 SGHKS, CDR2 YYEKEE (reference sequence). The CDR3 DNA is TGTGCCAGCAGCTTGAGGGTCGGCGGGAGGGCCTGGGATGAGCAGTTCTTC. Translation gives CASSLRVGGRAWDEQFF.

The chain has TRBV12-3 or TRBV12-4 and TRBJ2-1; D is possibly TRBD2 (6 bases). V lost 5 bases, J lost 13 bases, and 21 bases lay in between. CDR3 length: 14 residues. This CDR3 is CASSRDSSKRTQFF. CDR3 sequence (DNA): TGTGCCAGCAGTCGGGACTCCTCTAAGAGAACCCAGTTCTTC.

J is TRBJ2-1 and V is TRBV27; TRBD2 matches 8 bases. V lost 3 bases to trimming and J lost 10 bases; unmatched junction nucleotides: 5. The CDR3 runs to 13 residues. CDR1 and CDR2 (germline): MNHEY, SMNVEV (reference sequence). DNA for the CDR3: TGTGCCAGCAGTTTCAACAGCGGGGGCGAGCAGTTCTTC. Its translation: CASSFNSGGEQFF.